This T cell receptor beta chain was profiled in a study of blood T cell repertoires in COVID-19. Study details: Sites across the United States, Italy and Spain contributed samples from acute and convalescent COVID-19. The cDNA or gDNA used as material had been derived from T cells, B-cell-depleted T cells, or PBMCs.

The CDR3 is 13 amino acids. Germline lookup yields CDR1 MNHEY and CDR2 SVGEGT. V was cut by 5 bases and J by 3 bases, with 8 bases left in between. Original processing methods: How many nucleated cells were present was estimated from reference gene primer amplification. Measured with immunoSEQ multiplex PCR; TCRdb has only the in-frame clones, and not every one. Clone size and V and J calls were adopted from that table, with D and trimming inferred from the DNA. This table holds 35,000 to 45,000 clones, roughly 80% found once. Sequenced sample: peripheral blood. The gene calls are TRBV6-2 or TRBV6-3 and TRBJ2-1, with D perhaps matching TRBD1 (5 bases). This receptor was obtained from a man aged 55 to 70 with active COVID-19. The DNA of the CDR3 is TGTGCCAGCAGTCCGACAGACTACAATGAGCAGTTCTTC. Translation: CASSPTDYNEQFF.